The 17 T cell receptor beta chains in this list originate from one sample, sequenced in a study of beta chain features in type 1 diabetes. Study conclusions and caveats: Moderately but significantly shorter TCRB CDR3s were found in Type 1 diabetes patients in all four CD4+ subsets.

Sequenced material consisted of expressed TCRB transcripts (all of the isolated RNA was reverse transcribed). The table came from immunoSEQ multiplex PCR; TCRdb's copy has only in-frame clones and leaves some out. The data show more than 95,000 clones, around a sixth seen once. No cognate antigen is known for these TCRs. The material sequenced was central memory CD4+ T cells from blood. The receptors shown here come from a man aged 18 to 30 with type 1 diabetes.

J is TRBJ1-1 and V is TRBV6-5; D is uncertain. Germline CDR1 is MNHEY and CDR2 is SVGAGI. This CDR3 has 14 amino acids. Between the trimmed V and J ends, which lost 4 bases and 5 bases, there was a span of 14 bases. CDR3 DNA: TGTGCCAGCAGTTGGCGACCAGTGGGGACTGAAGCTTTCTTT. Translated, it gives CASSWRPVGTEAFF.

The sample holds a few counts of this clone. The chain combines TRBV7-9 with TRBJ2-5; no firm D call. The CDR3 length is 13 residues. V was shortened by 2 bases and J by 1 base, with 5 bases between the two germline ends. CDR1 SEHNR and CDR2 FQNEAQ come from the germline V gene (reference sequence). The CDR3 loop reads CASSLYTQETQYF. In DNA form, the CDR3 reads TGTGCCAGCAGCTTATACACCCAAGAGACCCAGTACTTC. Drawing the rest from reference TRBV7-9 and TRBJ2-5, the complete variable domain is DTGVSQNPRHKITKRGQNVTFRCDPISEHNRLYWYRQTLGQGPEFLTYFQNEAQLEKSRLLSDRFSAERPKGSFSTLEIQRTEQGDSAMYLCASSLYTQETQYFGPGTRLLVL.

The chain employs TRBV7-2 and TRBJ2-3; TRBD2 might be the D (6 bases). The CDR3 is 14 amino acids. CDR1 SGHTA and CDR2 FQGNSA come from the germline V gene. V lost 5 bases to trimming and J lost 4 bases, with 13 bases between them. CDR3 loop: CASSLTGGADTQYF. The CDR3 DNA follows: TGTGCCAGCAGCCTCACGGGCGGGGCAGATACGCAGTATTTT. The full variable domain, completed using reference TRBV7-2 and TRBJ2-3, is GAGVSQSPSNKVTEKGKDVELRCDPISGHTALYWYRQSLGQGLEFLIYFQGNSAPDKSGLPSDRFSAERTGGSVSTLTIQRTQQEDSAVYLCASSLTGGADTQYFGPGTRLTVL.

The chain couples TRBV30 to TRBJ2-2; D may be TRBD1 (5 bases). Germline CDR1 and CDR2: GTSNPN and SVGIG (reference sequence). CDR3 size: 13 residues. V lost 2 bases to trimming and J lost 4 bases, with 8 bases between them. The CDR3 sequence: CAWSRQSTGELFF. The CDR3 DNA reads TGTGCCTGGAGTAGACAGAGCACCGGGGAGCTGTTTTTT.

The chain couples TRBV4-2 to TRBJ2-7, with 11 bases lining up with TRBD2. This CDR3 has 19 residues. V was clipped by 0 bases and J by 2 bases; unmatched bases: 12. The germline CDR1 and CDR2 sequences are LGHNA and YNFKEQ. CDR3 DNA: TGTGCCAGCAGCCAAGATTCAATAGCGGGAGGGACTATCACCTACGAGCAGTACTTC. Protein sequence: CASSQDSIAGGTITYEQYF.

The chain recombines TRBV2 with TRBJ1-4; no reliable D call. This CDR3 is 13 amino acids long. Germline CDR1 reads SNHLY; CDR2 reads FYNNEI. V was pared by 4 bases and J by 8 bases, with 11 bases between. This CDR3 is CASSGQDGEKLFF. CDR3 DNA sequence: TGTGCCAGCAGTGGGCAGGACGGCGAAAAACTGTTTTTT.

The J gene is TRBJ2-3, the V gene TRBV6-1; D not certain. The ends were cut back, 2 bases at V and 5 bases at J, with 11 bases in the middle. Germline V gives CDR1 MNHNS, CDR2 SASEGT. The CDR3 runs to 14 residues. DNA for the CDR3: TGTGCCAGCAGTGAACCCGCCTGGGGAGATACGCAGTATTTT. This encodes CASSEPAWGDTQYF.

This chain links TRBV9 with TRBJ1-6, with TRBD1 as a possible D gene (6 bases). The V and J ends lost 2 bases and 8 bases respectively, with 11 bases between them. CDR1 SGDLS and CDR2 YYNGEE come from the germline V gene. CDR3 length: 14 residues. The CDR3 DNA is TGTGCCAGCAGCGTCCGGGACACTTATTCACCCCTCCACTTT. Its protein product is CASSVRDTYSPLHF.

The V call is TRBV27, the J call TRBJ1-2; unclear D gene. Germline CDR1 reads MNHEY; CDR2 reads SMNVEV (reference sequence). Trimming took 4 bases from V and 1 from J, leaving 10 bases between them. This CDR3 has 14 residues. The CDR3 here is CASSSTAFNYGYTF. The CDR3 region has the DNA TGTGCCAGCAGTTCCACGGCGTTTAACTATGGCTACACCTTC.

V gene TRBV5-1 combines with J gene TRBJ2-3; possibly TRBD1 for D (7 bases). Germline V gives CDR1 SGHRS, CDR2 YFSETQ. The CDR3 runs 15 residues. Trimming pared 3 bases from V and 0 bases from J, leaving 11 bases between. CDR3 residues: CASSSQGGSTDTQYF. The CDR3 DNA reads as TGCGCCAGCAGCTCCCAGGGGGGTAGCACAGATACGCAGTATTTT.

This clone occurred many times. This chain joins TRBV29-1 and TRBJ2-5; 8 bases agree with TRBD2. Germline V lookup: CDR1 SQVTM, CDR2 ANQGSEA. The CDR3 consists of 14 residues. V lost 6 bases and J lost 5; bases outside the gene matches: 11. The CDR3 nucleotides read TGCAGCGTGCTCGGGGGGGCTCTGCTGGAGACCCAGTACTTC. Translated, it gives CSVLGGALLETQYF.

Many counts were recorded for this clone. The V and J genes are TRBV7-2 and TRBJ2-1; 7 bases agree with TRBD1. CDR3 size: 16 residues. CDR1 and CDR2 from the germline V gene are SGHTA and FQGNSA. The trim removed 0 bases at V and 6 bases at J, leaving 8 bases unmatched. The CDR3, as DNA: TGTGCCAGCAGCTTAGCAGTGACAGGGCGATCCAATGAGCAGTTCTTC. It is translated as CASSLAVTGRSNEQFF.

Only a few counts were recorded for this clone. The rearrangement links TRBV2 to TRBJ2-7, with no clear D. Per the germline V gene, CDR1 is SNHLY and CDR2 is FYNNEI. Trimming pared 4 bases from V and 2 bases from J, leaving 9 bases between. CDR3 length: 13 amino acids. The chain's CDR3 is CASSVPITYEQYF. The CDR3 DNA follows: TGTGCCAGCAGTGTGCCGATAACCTACGAGCAGTACTTC.

The CDR3 DNA follows: TGTGCCAGTACCCAGGGTAGCGGGGGGGCCATCGATACGCAGTATTTT. The encoded protein is CASTQGSGGAIDTQYF. The chain couples TRBV27 to TRBJ2-3; 11 bases agree with TRBD2. CDR3 size: 16 residues. V dropped 9 bases and J dropped 6; count of bases not matched to a gene: 14. The germline V gene encodes CDR1 MNHEY and CDR2 SMNVEV (reference sequence).

V usage is TRBV6-5 and J usage is TRBJ2-7, with D tentatively TRBD1 (6 bases). Trimming removed 7 bases at V and 0 bases at J, with 16 bases between. The CDR3 contains 15 residues. Germline V gives CDR1 MNHEY, CDR2 SVGAGI. The CDR3 region is CASTRATGHSYEQYF. The CDR3 DNA is TGTGCCAGCACCAGGGCGACAGGACACTCCTACGAGCAGTACTTC.

The CDR3 here is CASSPVQGRTYGYTF. The DNA for the CDR3 is TGTGCCAGCAGCCCCGTGCAAGGGCGAACCTATGGCTACACCTTC. The chain links TRBV6-1 to TRBJ1-2; D gene ambiguous. Per germline, CDR1 MNHNS and CDR2 SASEGT. V was shortened by 6 bases and J by 4 bases, with 18 bases between the two germline ends. The CDR3 consists of 15 residues.

This chain connects TRBV29-1 to TRBJ1-4; D is ambiguous. This CDR3 is built from 11 residues. Germline V lookup: CDR1 SQVTM, CDR2 ANQGSEA. Trimming left V 7 bases short and J 6 bases short, with 9 bases between. The CDR3 here is CSGWKDEKLFF. In DNA form, the CDR3 reads TGCAGCGGGTGGAAGGATGAAAAACTGTTTTTT. The variable domain in full, with the rest retrieved from reference TRBV29-1 and TRBJ1-4, is SAVISQKPSRDICQRGTSLTIQCQVDSQVTMMFWYRQQPGQSLTLIATANQGSEATYESGFVIDKFPISRPNLTFSTLTVSNMSPEDSSIYLCSGWKDEKLFFGSGTQLSVL.